These 31 T cell receptor beta chains originate from one sample sequenced in a study of cytomegalovirus exposure and HLA in healthy donors. PCR amplification relied on 60 Vbeta primers (plus 13 Jbeta primers). The assay was immunoSEQ multiplex PCR, and TCRdb's table has in-frame clones only and misses some. Here the sample spans 180,000 or so clones, 77% being singletons. Sequencing was performed on PBMCs. The receptor set was obtained from a woman in her fifties or sixties in good health and CMV-seropositive.

The chain links TRBV19 to TRBJ1-3, with D unresolved. V lost 2 bases, J lost 0 bases, and 8 bases lay in between. CDR3 length equals 15 residues. The germline V gene encodes CDR1 LNHDA and CDR2 SQIVND (reference sequence). In DNA, the CDR3 is TGTGCCAGTAGTATACTAAGGAGCTCTGGAAACACCATATATTTT. Its translation: CASSILRSSGNTIYF.

This clone was recorded once. The V and J genes are TRBV5-1 and TRBJ2-1; 15 bases match TRBD2. The CDR3 is 19 amino acids. Germline values: CDR1 SGHRS, CDR2 YFSETQ. Trimming at V came to 4 bases and at J to 4 bases, leaving 12 bases not matched to a gene. The CDR3 sequence: CASSRKYTGTSGGYNEQFF. The CDR3 DNA sequence: TGCGCCAGCAGCCGAAAGTATACCGGGACTAGCGGGGGGTACAATGAGCAGTTCTTC.

The chain links TRBV2 to TRBJ1-2; D remains ambiguous. The V and J ends lost 8 bases and 1 base respectively, with 14 bases between them. This CDR3 is 14 amino acids long. The germline gives CDR1 SNHLY, CDR2 FYNNEI. CDR3 residues: CASPRDAINYGYTF. The CDR3 nucleotides read TGTGCCAGCCCCCGGGATGCAATTAACTATGGCTACACCTTC. Variable domain in full (rest from reference TRBV2 and TRBJ1-2): EPEVTQTPSHQVTQMGQEVILRCVPISNHLYFYWYRQILGQKVEFLVSFYNNEISEKSEIFDDQFSVERPDGSNFTLKIRSTKLEDSAMYFCASPRDAINYGYTFGSGTRLTVV.

V is TRBV5-1 and J is TRBJ1-4; TRBD1 matches at 9 bases. The germline gives CDR1 SGHRS, CDR2 YFSETQ. This CDR3 has 18 amino acids. V dropped 4 bases and J dropped 4; count of bases not matched to a gene: 14. The CDR3 DNA sequence: TGCGCCAGCAGCCATAGGAGACAGGGGGACTCCTTTAATGAAAAACTGTTTTTT. Translation: CASSHRRQGDSFNEKLFF.

The table lists this clone with a count of one. The chain couples TRBV6-6 to TRBJ1-5, with TRBD1 identical over 8 bases. CDR3 length: 15 residues. Germline V gene lookup returns CDR1 MNHNY and CDR2 SVGAGI (reference sequence). The V segment lost 6 bases and the J segment 4 bases; nucleotides outside the gene matches: 8. The CDR3: CASSRGQARNQPQHF. CDR3 bases: TGTGCCAGCAGCCGGGGACAGGCGCGGAATCAGCCCCAGCATTTT.

This clone was picked up one time. The chain combines TRBV19 with TRBJ1-5; D gene unclear. CDR3 size: 12 residues. V lost 1 base and J 7 bases, leaving 5 bases between the germline ends. CDR1 and CDR2 from the germline V gene are LNHDA and SQIVND (reference sequence). CDR3 sequence reads: CASSIGRQPQHF. In nucleotides, the CDR3 is TGTGCCAGTAGTATAGGGAGGCAGCCCCAGCATTTT.

V and J are TRBV2 and TRBJ2-1; 15 bases line up with TRBD2. This CDR3 has 17 amino acids. Germline V lookup: CDR1 SNHLY, CDR2 FYNNEI. V was pared by 5 bases and J by 6 bases, with 8 bases of the junction left unmatched. The CDR3, as DNA: TGTGCCAGCAGTACAATTCGGACTAGCGGGGGGGCCAATGAGCAGTTCTTC. This codes for CASSTIRTSGGANEQFF. Together with reference TRBV2 and TRBJ2-1, the CDR3 gives the full variable domain: EPEVTQTPSHQVTQMGQEVILRCVPISNHLYFYWYRQILGQKVEFLVSFYNNEISEKSEIFDDQFSVERPDGSNFTLKIRSTKLEDSAMYFCASSTIRTSGGANEQFFGPGTRLTVL.

J is TRBJ1-5 and V is TRBV7-6; no definite D call. Trimming left V 1 base short and J 0 bases short, with 7 bases between. The CDR3 sequence is 15 residues long. Germline-derived CDR1 and CDR2 are SGHVS and FNYEAQ. The CDR3 coding sequence is TGTGCCAGCAGCTTAGGGCGGAATAGCAATCAGCCCCAGCATTTT. Amino acid sequence: CASSLGRNSNQPQHF.

This chain uses TRBV19 with TRBJ2-2; 7 bases are shared with TRBD1. The CDR3 is made up of 14 amino acids. Per germline, CDR1 LNHDA and CDR2 SQIVND (reference sequence). Trimming took 6 bases from V and 3 from J; bases not matched to a gene: 4. Here the CDR3 reads CASRRGQDTGELFF. The CDR3, as DNA: TGTGCCAGTAGACGAGGACAGGACACCGGGGAGCTGTTTTTT.

This clone was observed a handful of times. V gene TRBV9 combines with J gene TRBJ2-1, with D possibly TRBD2 on 6 matching bases. Looked up from germline, CDR1 is SGDLS and CDR2 is YYNGEE. V lost 0 bases and J 4 bases, leaving 14 bases between the germline ends. This CDR3 is built from 16 residues. The CDR3 sequence is CASSVAAGRAYNEQFF. CDR3 nucleotides: TGTGCCAGCAGCGTAGCTGCGGGGCGAGCATACAATGAGCAGTTCTTC.

The rearrangement uses TRBV15 and TRBJ1-2; 11 bases are shared with TRBD1. Germline CDR1 reads LNHNV; CDR2 reads YYDKDF (reference sequence). CDR3 length: 16 residues. Unmatched junction bases numbered 11, after V lost 4 bases and J lost 7 bases. The CDR3 DNA sequence: TGTGCCACCAGCAAGGGACAGGGGGTGTTGGTAGGTGGCTACACCTTC. Its protein is CATSKGQGVLVGGYTF.

The genes are TRBV4-2 and TRBJ2-1; a possible D gene is TRBD2 (7 bases). Trimming cost V 1 base and J 1 base, with 14 bases left between them. Per the germline V gene, CDR1 is LGHNA and CDR2 is YNFKEQ. The CDR3 sequence is 17 residues long. The CDR3 DNA is TGTGCCAGCAGCCAAGGGGGAGGGGGTTATTCCTACAATGAGCAGTTCTTC. Its translation: CASSQGGGGYSYNEQFF.

The V and J genes are TRBV2 and TRBJ2-5, with a weak D call TRBD1 (6 bases). Germline V gene data show CDR1 as SNHLY and CDR2 as FYNNEI. The CDR3 runs 13 residues. Trimming shortened V by 5 bases and J by 3 bases, and 10 bases separated the two germline ends. The CDR3 region is CASSTGQEETQYF. The CDR3 DNA follows: TGTGCCAGCAGTACAGGGCAGGAAGAGACCCAGTACTTC.

The chain uses TRBV7-2 and TRBJ1-5; D not resolved. V gave up 3 bases and J gave up 4 bases, with 7 bases separating them. The CDR3 is 13 residues long. Germline-derived CDR1 and CDR2 are SGHTA and FQGNSA. CDR3 sequence (DNA): TGTGCCAGCAGCTTCCATTTGAATCAGCCCCAGCATTTT. It is translated as CASSFHLNQPQHF.

The chain couples TRBV7-3 to TRBJ2-1; TRBD2 agrees at 8 bases. Per the germline V gene, CDR1 is SGHTA and CDR2 is FQGTGA. CDR3 size: 15 residues. J was trimmed by 6 bases and V by 4 bases; bases with no gene match: 8. This CDR3 reads CASSSSYSGANEQFF. The DNA for the CDR3 is TGTGCCAGCAGCTCCTCTTATAGCGGGGCCAATGAGCAGTTCTTC.

This chain uses TRBV6-1 with TRBJ2-7; possible D gene TRBD1, 6 bases. Trimming pared 3 bases from V and 0 bases from J, leaving 15 bases between. Germline CDR1 MNHNS, CDR2 SASEGT. The CDR3 is made up of 16 amino acids. Written as DNA, the CDR3 is TGTGCCAGCAGTGACCCGGGACATCGGAACTCCTACGAGCAGTACTTC. It specifies CASSDPGHRNSYEQYF.

The rearrangement links TRBV5-4 to TRBJ1-1; the D is unclear. V was pared by 4 bases and J by 1 base, with 11 bases between. Germline lookup yields CDR1 SGHNT and CDR2 YYREEE (reference sequence). The CDR3 runs to 14 residues. DNA for the CDR3: TGTGCCAGCAGCCCAACAGTCACGAACACTGAAGCTTTCTTT. It is translated as CASSPTVTNTEAFF.

This chain uses TRBV18 with TRBJ2-1, with TRBD2 as a possible D gene (5 bases). The germline CDR1 and CDR2 sequences are KGHSH and LQKENI. Trimming shortened V by 2 bases and J by 12 bases, and 17 bases separated the two germline ends. The CDR3 has 14 amino acids. CDR3 region: CASSPGGAGRWQFF. Written as DNA, the CDR3 is TGTGCCAGCTCACCAGGAGGAGCCGGCCGTTGGCAGTTCTTC. The full variable domain, rest sourced from reference TRBV18 and TRBJ2-1, is NAGVMQNPRHLVRRRGQEARLRCSPMKGHSHVYWYRQLPEEGLKFMVYLQKENIIDESGMPKERFSAEFPKEGPSILRIQQVVRGDSAAYFCASSPGGAGRWQFFGPGTRLTVL.

CDR3: CASSPRTGDSSYNSPLHF. The CDR3 DNA follows: TGTGCCAGCTCACCTAGGACAGGGGATAGCTCCTATAATTCACCCCTCCACTTT. This chain connects TRBV18 to TRBJ1-6; TRBD1 aligns across 9 bases. Germline loops: CDR1 KGHSH, CDR2 LQKENI. With 3 bases clipped from V and 0 bases from J, the junction kept 6 bases outside the gene matches. This CDR3 is 18 amino acids long.

CDR3 residues: CASSLTGENYGYTF. In DNA, the CDR3 is TGTGCCAGCAGCCTAACAGGGGAAAACTATGGCTACACCTTC. The chain is built from TRBV5-6 and TRBJ1-2, with 7 bases fitting TRBD1. Germline V gene sequence: CDR1 SGHDT, CDR2 YYEEEE. The CDR3 contains 14 residues. The ends lost 4 bases at V and 2 bases at J; junction bases unmatched: 5.

This clone was observed once. V and J are TRBV6-6 and TRBJ1-5; no reliable D call. Between the trimmed V and J ends, which lost 2 bases and 1 base, there was a span of 6 bases. This CDR3 is 14 amino acids long. The germline gives CDR1 MNHNY, CDR2 SVGAGI (reference sequence). DNA of the CDR3: TGTGCCAGCAGTTACGGACTGAGCAATCAGCCCCAGCATTTT. Protein: CASSYGLSNQPQHF.

The chain joins TRBV5-1 to TRBJ2-5; TRBD2 matches 14 bases. This CDR3 region has 17 residues. J gave up 5 bases and V 4 bases, and 10 bases lay outside the gene matches. From germline, CDR1 is SGHRS and CDR2 YFSETQ. The CDR3 region is CASSLRTSGRRRETQYF. The CDR3, as DNA: TGCGCCAGCAGCCTGAGGACTAGCGGGAGGAGGAGGGAGACCCAGTACTTC.

V gene TRBV19 combines with J gene TRBJ1-6; D is uncertain. The CDR3 spans 14 residues. V was pared by 2 bases and J by 5 bases, with 7 bases between. Germline V gene data show CDR1 as LNHDA and CDR2 as SQIVND (reference sequence). CDR3 in DNA: TGTGCCAGTAGTATAATGGGCAATAATTCACCCCTCCACTTT. This translates into CASSIMGNNSPLHF.

The chain carries TRBV28 and TRBJ2-2; TRBD1 might be the D (6 bases). Trimming pared 7 bases from V and 6 bases from J, leaving 12 bases between. Per germline, CDR1 MDHEN and CDR2 SYDVKM. The CDR3 is made up of 13 amino acids. In DNA form, the CDR3 reads TGTGCCAGCACCCTTGGGGGCCCCGGGGAGCTGTTTTTT. As protein: CASTLGGPGELFF.

This rearrangement joins TRBV7-6 to TRBJ1-4; 8 nucleotides match TRBD1. The CDR3 has 14 residues. Unmatched junction bases numbered 6, after V lost 6 bases and J lost 6 bases. The germline V gene has CDR1 SGHVS and CDR2 FNYEAQ. CDR3 DNA sequence: TGTGCCAGCAGGGCGCAGGGGGCTTATGAAAAACTGTTTTTT. Amino acid sequence: CASRAQGAYEKLFF.

The rearrangement links TRBV6-1 to TRBJ1-1; 8 bases align to TRBD1. CDR3 length equals 15 residues. With 6 bases clipped from V and 1 base from J, the junction kept 7 bases outside the gene matches. The germline gives CDR1 MNHNS, CDR2 SASEGT. The CDR3 sequence is CASSTLTGGNTEAFF. In DNA form, the CDR3 reads TGTGCCAGCAGCACCTTAACAGGGGGGAACACTGAAGCTTTCTTT.

The V gene is TRBV7-9, the J gene TRBJ1-4, with D possibly TRBD1 on 5 matching bases. Germline V gene data show CDR1 as SEHNR and CDR2 as FQNEAQ (reference sequence). V was cut by 5 bases and J by 5 bases, with 27 bases left in between. This CDR3 comprises 19 residues. CDR3 sequence reads: CASSSRAGLRRVVNEKLFF. The DNA of the CDR3 is TGTGCCAGCAGCAGTCGTGCAGGGCTGAGGCGCGTTGTCAATGAAAAACTGTTTTTT.

The CDR3 loop reads CASSARRRASDTQYF. The CDR3 region has the DNA TGTGCCAGCAGCGCGAGGAGGAGGGCCTCAGATACGCAGTATTTT. The rearrangement joins TRBV9 to TRBJ2-3; a weak D match, TRBD2 (6 bases). Trimming removed 3 bases at V and 4 bases at J, with 15 bases between. Looked up from germline, CDR1 is SGDLS and CDR2 is YYNGEE. The CDR3 covers 15 residues.

The chain is built from TRBV19 and TRBJ1-3; D call uncertain. The CDR3 contains 14 residues. Germline-derived CDR1 and CDR2 are LNHDA and SQIVND (reference sequence). The V end was cut by 3 bases, the J end by 1 base, with 7 bases between. CDR3 DNA sequence: TGTGCCAGTAGTATTGCGGGATCTGGAAACACCATATATTTT. It yields the protein CASSIAGSGNTIYF.

This chain links TRBV25-1 with TRBJ2-5; the D is unclear. This CDR3 has 15 residues. V lost 1 base to trimming and J lost 0 bases, with 9 bases between them. Germline lookup yields CDR1 MGHDK and CDR2 SYGVNS. In DNA form, the CDR3 reads TGTGCCAGCAGTGAATCCGTGTCGTACCAAGAGACCCAGTACTTC. Translating it yields CASSESVSYQETQYF.

The chain combines TRBV27 with TRBJ2-1; 7 nucleotides agree with TRBD1. Trimming removed 4 bases from V and 4 bases from J; junction bases left unmatched: 7. In germline, CDR1 is MNHEY, CDR2 SMNVEV (reference sequence). This CDR3 has 15 amino acids. The CDR3 protein is CASSSESTGYNEQFF. CDR3 nucleotide sequence: TGTGCCAGCAGTTCCGAGTCGACAGGGTACAATGAGCAGTTCTTC.